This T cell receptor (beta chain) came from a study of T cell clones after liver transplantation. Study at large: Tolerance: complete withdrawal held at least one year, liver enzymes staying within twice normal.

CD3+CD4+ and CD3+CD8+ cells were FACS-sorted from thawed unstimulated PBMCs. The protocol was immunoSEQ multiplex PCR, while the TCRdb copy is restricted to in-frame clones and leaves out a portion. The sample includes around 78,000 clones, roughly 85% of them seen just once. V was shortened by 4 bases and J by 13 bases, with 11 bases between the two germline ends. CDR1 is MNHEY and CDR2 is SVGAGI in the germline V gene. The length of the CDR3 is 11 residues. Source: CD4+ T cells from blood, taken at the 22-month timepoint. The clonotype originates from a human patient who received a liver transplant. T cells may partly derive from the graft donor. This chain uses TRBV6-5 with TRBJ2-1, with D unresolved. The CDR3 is CASSSTNLQFF. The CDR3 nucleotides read TGTGCCAGCAGTTCGACCAATTTACAGTTCTTC.